What follows is one TCR beta chain and its context. The data derive from a study of blood T cell repertoires in COVID-19. Study in general: Samples came from the United States, Italy and Spain, spanning acute and convalescent COVID-19.

The method was immunoSEQ multiplex PCR; TCRdb's version includes in-frame clones alone and lacks a portion of them. Among over 75,000 clones, almost 90% were seen once, and the ten largest hold around 1.5%. The CDR3 extends over 20 amino acids. Material: peripheral blood. This sequence originates from a human donor with active COVID-19. The donor label of this sample is uncertain. This chain uses TRBV21-1 with TRBJ2-3; TRBD2 is taken as the D call from the table, unchecked against the DNA. TRBV21-1 constitutes a pseudogene. The CDR3 protein is CASSKARVSGGALSTDTQYF. DNA of the CDR3: TGTGCCAGCAGCAAAGCGCGGGTTAGCGGGGGGGCCTTGAGCACAGATACGCAGTATTTT.